This T cell receptor beta chain came from a study of shared clonotypes between healthy human individuals. Study details: Two women and a few men aged 18 to 49 served as donors.

Sequenced by immunoSEQ multiplex PCR; TCRdb stores in-frame clones only, minus some. Among over 95,000 clones listed, about 63% were seen once. A note on this clone: Its antigen is not known.

Whole-study results and caveats: Non-shared clonotypes displayed generation probabilities falling below those of clonotypes present in all four donors.

This TCR came from a young woman in good health. The sequencing input was memory CD8+ T cells sorted from blood. Stated subset: CD45RO+ cells pooled with CCR7-negative TemRA cells.

The CDR3 nucleotides are TGTGCCAGCTCCGACACGGGAGAGTACGAGCAGTACTTC. Encoded protein: CASSDTGEYEQYF. This sequence joins TRBV27 and TRBJ2-7; TRBD2 might be the D (6 bases). The germline V gene encodes CDR1 MNHEY and CDR2 SMNVEV (reference sequence). This CDR3 comprises 13 residues. The ends were cut back, 8 bases at V and 4 bases at J, with 15 bases in the middle.